These 6 T cell receptor beta chains were sequenced from one sample in a study of T cells expressing NK-cell markers. TCRdb re-analyzed the 5' RACE reads; it lists each CDR3 protein once, without DNA. The repertoire table contains fewer than 400,000 distinct CDR3 sequences. The source material was blood T cells: a sorted CD56 or NKG2C T cell subset, CD4+ or CD8+ T cells, or bulk PBMC T cells (not recorded which). The receptor source for this set is a woman aged 50 to 60 in good health.

The rearrangement links TRBV11-3 to TRBJ2-1; TCRdb calls TRBD2, which cannot be checked without DNA. Germline-derived CDR1 and CDR2 are SGHNT and YENEEA. The CDR3 length is 19 residues. CDR3 in amino acids: CASSLDLTTSGNLYNEQFF.

V and J are TRBV27 and TRBJ2-7; without DNA, the TCRdb call of TRBD1 cannot be checked. There are 16 residues in the CDR3. The germline gives CDR1 MNHEY, CDR2 SMNVEV (reference sequence). The CDR3: CASSLSIGQGLYEQYF.

V gene TRBV20-1 combines with J gene TRBJ1-2; TCRdb's D call, TRBD1, is unchecked because there is no DNA. CDR1 is DFQATT and CDR2 is SNEGSKA in the germline V gene (reference sequence). CDR3 length: 13 residues. The CDR3 reads CSAGDAGGYGYTF.

The V gene is TRBV30, the J gene TRBJ2-1; the D gene TCRdb calls, TRBD1, cannot be checked with no DNA. Per the germline V gene, CDR1 is GTSNPN and CDR2 is SVGIG (reference sequence). This CDR3 comprises 13 residues. The CDR3 region is CAWSVTGVGKQFF.

The chain links TRBV19 to TRBJ2-2; lacking DNA, the TRBD2 call made by TCRdb goes unchecked. The CDR3 contains 15 residues. Germline loops: CDR1 LNHDA, CDR2 SQIVND (reference sequence). The CDR3 reads CASSRRSPGTGELFF.

This rearrangement joins TRBV12-3 or TRBV12-4 to TRBJ2-7; TCRdb's D call of TRBD1 is untestable without DNA. There are 15 residues in the CDR3. CDR3 protein: CASSFLPGGSYEQYF.